This entry lists 6 T cell receptor beta chains sequenced from one sample in a study of technical replicates of blood from a handful of donors. The data were produced by immunoSEQ multiplex PCR, yet TCRdb's version contains in-frame clones alone and is incomplete. The sample carries around 97,000 clones, about 96% recorded once. Sequencing was done on a sample of T cells isolated from PBMCs. These receptors were collected from a human donor in good health.

This clone has only one observation. The gene calls are TRBV19 and TRBJ2-3; D might be TRBD2 (6 bases). The germline CDR1 and CDR2 sequences are LNHDA and SQIVND (reference sequence). The CDR3 is 13 residues long. The V end lost 10 bases, the J end lost 0 bases, and 11 bases lay between the germline ends. CDR3 in amino acids: CATARGSTDTQYF. The CDR3 DNA follows: TGTGCCACCGCACGGGGGAGCACAGATACGCAGTATTTT.

This clone was recorded only once. The CDR3 is CASSATGGLTTNEKLFF. The CDR3 DNA sequence: TGTGCCAGCAGCGCAACCGGGGGACTCACAACTAATGAAAAACTGTTTTTT. The chain joins TRBV9 to TRBJ1-4, with TRBD1 as a possible D gene (5 bases). Germline V gene lookup returns CDR1 SGDLS and CDR2 YYNGEE. The CDR3 is 17 residues long. Trimming left V 3 bases short and J 0 bases short, with 15 bases between. The complete variable domain, with remaining parts taken from reference TRBV9 and TRBJ1-4, reads DSGVTQTPKHLITATGQRVTLRCSPRSGDLSVYWYQQSLDQGLQFLIQYYNGEERAKGNILERFSAQQFPDLHSELNLSSLELGDSALYFCASSATGGLTTNEKLFFGSGTQLSVL.

This chain links TRBV7-3 with TRBJ2-7; 8 positions match TRBD2. Per the germline V gene, CDR1 is SGHTA and CDR2 is FQGTGA. CDR3 size: 15 residues. Germline trimming cut 1 base from V and 2 bases from J; bases unmatched to any gene: 4. CDR3 in amino acids: CASSLSGGRTYEQYF. The DNA of the CDR3 is TGTGCCAGCAGCTTAAGCGGCGGGAGGACCTACGAGCAGTACTTC.

The chain has TRBV6-5 and TRBJ2-1; 9 bases fit TRBD2. Germline CDR1 MNHEY, CDR2 SVGAGI. The V segment lost 6 bases and the J segment 3 bases; nucleotides outside the gene matches: 6. The CDR3 runs to 15 residues. The CDR3 DNA sequence: TGTGCCAGCAGCAGTAGCGGGAGTGGCTACAATGAGCAGTTCTTC. It encodes CASSSSGSGYNEQFF.

This clone was picked up one time. The chain joins TRBV4-1 to TRBJ1-1; tentative D call: TRBD1 (5 bases). CDR1 and CDR2 (germline): MGHRA, YSYEKL. The length of the CDR3 is 14 residues. Deletions cut 4 bases from V and 5 bases from J, with 14 bases between. In DNA, the CDR3 is TGCGCCAGCAGCCTTTTCAGGGTTGAAACTGAAGCTTTCTTT. Its translation: CASSLFRVETEAFF.

The CDR3: CASSLGGTLGQPQHF. The CDR3 DNA follows: TGTGCCAGCAGCTTGGGGGGGACATTAGGTCAGCCCCAGCATTTT. This rearrangement joins TRBV5-6 to TRBJ1-5; possible D gene TRBD1, 6 bases. V lost 0 bases, J lost 6 bases, and 13 bases lay in between. Germline-derived CDR1 and CDR2 are SGHDT and YYEEEE. The CDR3 sequence is 15 residues long.